The source of this T cell receptor (beta chain) is a study of T cells after posttransplantation cyclophosphamide. Whole-study findings and limits: Donor-recipient repertoire similarity was low at 1-2 months, rising over year one. TRB overlap between skin or GI tissue T cells and blood was limited.

Generated by immunoSEQ multiplex PCR, the TCRdb table keeps only in-frame clones and is missing some. Sampling found about 39,000 clones, none seen once. There are many counts of this clone. Its specificity is unknown. CDR3 length equals 14 residues. The ends were cut back, 2 bases at V and 0 bases at J, with 8 bases in the middle. Germline lookup yields CDR1 GTSNPN and CDR2 SVGIG (reference sequence). The related graft donor's blood sample was taken on the day of bone marrow donation. The specimen was PBMCs. The chain links TRBV30 to TRBJ1-3; D ambiguous. The receptor was derived from a woman in her forties or fifties in good health and a related stem cell transplant donor. CDR3 sequence (DNA): TGTGCCTGGAGTTACAGTATCTCTGGAAACACCATATATTTT. Its translation is CAWSYSISGNTIYF.